Below, 27 T cell receptor beta chains from the same sample are listed, as sequenced in a study of cytotoxic CD8 clonotypes in ibrutinib-treated CLL (dated by TCRdb to about 2021). Library construction relied on the immunoSEQ multiplex PCR assay. The clones in this table, taken by TCRdb from immuneACCESS, are in-frame only. Not every clone is retained; where verified, under half of the shortfall comes from an unresolved V gene, and the cause of the rest is unknown. Across this sample there are over 100,000 clones, with 80% to 90% seen only once. Clones ranked in the top ten supply roughly 2% of the sample. Sample time point, as interpreted from the label and publication: 24 months on ibrutinib. The sequenced sample was PBMCs, obtained after 24 months of ibrutinib treatment. These TCRs come from a human donor with chronic lymphocytic leukemia.

The chain couples TRBV27 to TRBJ1-4, with D possibly being TRBD1 (6 bases). This CDR3 is built from 15 residues. Germline CDR1 reads MNHEY; CDR2 reads SMNVEV (reference sequence). The ends were cut back, 6 bases at V and 8 bases at J, with 19 bases in the middle. The CDR3 is CASRGVSRGEEKLFF. CDR3 bases: TGTGCCAGCAGGGGAGTTTCCAGGGGTGAAGAAAAACTGTTTTTT.

The chain has TRBV19 and TRBJ1-5; D is uncertain. Per germline, CDR1 LNHDA and CDR2 SQIVND (reference sequence). The CDR3 is 14 residues long. Between the trimmed V and J ends, which lost 6 bases and 3 bases, there was a span of 12 bases. The CDR3 sequence is CASRHVTYNQPQHF. Written as DNA, the CDR3 is TGTGCCAGTAGGCACGTCACCTACAATCAGCCCCAGCATTTT.

This clone was recorded a few times. CDR3 nucleotides: TGTGCCAGCAGCATGGACAGAGTAAACTATGGCTACACCTTC. Amino acids: CASSMDRVNYGYTF. The gene calls are TRBV7-2 and TRBJ1-2, with D possibly TRBD1 on 6 matching bases. Trimming removed 5 bases at V and 2 bases at J, with 12 bases between. Germline CDR1 SGHTA, CDR2 FQGNSA. The CDR3 totals 14 residues.

J is TRBJ1-6 and V is TRBV7-2; no clear D gene. Trimming took 10 bases from V and 7 from J, leaving 14 bases between them. CDR3 length equals 13 residues. Germline assignment: CDR1 SGHTA and CDR2 FQGNSA. The CDR3 bases are TGTGCCACCCTGGAGCAGGTCAATTCACCCCTCCACTTT. Its translation is CATLEQVNSPLHF. The entire variable domain, with the rest obtained from reference TRBV7-2 and TRBJ1-6, is as follows: GAGVSQSPSNKVTEKGKDVELRCDPISGHTALYWYRQSLGQGLEFLIYFQGNSAPDKSGLPSDRFSAERTGGSVSTLTIQRTQQEDSAVYLCATLEQVNSPLHFGNGTRLTVT.

The V call is TRBV5-1, the J call TRBJ2-2; TRBD1 might be the D (5 bases). Trimming removed 1 base from V and 4 bases from J, with 8 bases in between. The CDR3 is made up of 14 amino acids. CDR1 and CDR2 from the germline V gene are SGHRS and YFSETQ. CDR3 region: CASSLPGPTGELFF. In DNA, the CDR3 is TGCGCCAGCAGCTTGCCAGGGCCCACCGGGGAGCTGTTTTTT.

The rearrangement joins TRBV18 to TRBJ2-2; D assignment may be TRBD1 or TRBD2 (5 bases each). Germline V lookup: CDR1 KGHSH, CDR2 LQKENI. CDR3 length: 16 residues. Trimming shortened V by 11 bases and J by 0 bases, and 19 bases separated the two germline ends. Here the CDR3 reads CAGLASWGTNTGELFF. CDR3 DNA: TGTGCCGGTCTCGCCTCTTGGGGGACGAACACCGGGGAGCTGTTTTTT.

The V call is TRBV27, the J call TRBJ2-1; TRBD2 is a possible D gene (7 bases). Germline lookup yields CDR1 MNHEY and CDR2 SMNVEV (reference sequence). Trimming left V 2 bases short and J 6 bases short, with 17 bases between. This CDR3 comprises 16 residues. This CDR3 is CASSLRWGGSGNEQFF. CDR3 DNA: TGTGCCAGCAGTTTACGTTGGGGGGGCTCGGGCAATGAGCAGTTCTTC.

J is TRBJ1-6 and V is TRBV30; D not certain. The CDR3 spans 15 residues. CDR1 is GTSNPN, CDR2 SVGIG, per germline (reference sequence). The germline V and J ends were trimmed by 0 bases and 4 bases, with 10 bases remaining between them. The chain's CDR3 is CAWSVINSYNSPLHF. In DNA, the CDR3 is TGTGCCTGGAGTGTAATCAACAGTTATAATTCACCCCTCCACTTT.

This chain uses TRBV29-1 with TRBJ1-3; TRBD1 might be the D (5 bases). V lost 4 bases, J lost 2 bases, and 12 bases lay in between. This CDR3 comprises 14 residues. Germline CDR1 is SQVTM and CDR2 is ANQGSEA. CDR3 in DNA: TGCAGCGTTGTCCCCGGGGGGGCTGGAAACACCATATATTTT. It is translated as CSVVPGGAGNTIYF. The full variable domain, in which reference TRBV29-1 and TRBJ1-3 provide the parts outside the CDR3, is SAVISQKPSRDICQRGTSLTIQCQVDSQVTMMFWYRQQPGQSLTLIATANQGSEATYESGFVIDKFPISRPNLTFSTLTVSNMSPEDSSIYLCSVVPGGAGNTIYFGEGSWLTVV.

This rearrangement joins TRBV5-1 to TRBJ2-5, with D unclear. V lost 4 bases to trimming and J lost 7 bases, with 17 bases between them. Germline CDR1 and CDR2: SGHRS and YFSETQ. The CDR3 sequence is 14 residues long. CDR3 sequence: CASSRDPGSGTQYF. The CDR3 DNA sequence: TGCGCCAGCAGCCGCGACCCAGGTTCGGGGACCCAGTACTTC.

This chain joins TRBV5-4 and TRBJ2-1; 13 bases fit TRBD2. After removal of 0 bases from V and 9 bases from J, the junction contained 6 bases not matched to a gene. Germline loops: CDR1 SGHNT, CDR2 YYREEE (reference sequence). The CDR3 contains 16 residues. The CDR3 DNA reads TGTGCCAGCAGCTTGGCCGGAACTAGCGGGAGGGTTGAGCAGTTCTTC. This encodes CASSLAGTSGRVEQFF. The whole variable domain, remainder taken from reference TRBV5-4 and TRBJ2-1, is ETGVTQSPTHLIKTRGQQVTLRCSSQSGHNTVSWYQQALGQGPQFIFQYYREEENGRGNFPPRFSGLQFPNYSSELNVNALELDDSALYLCASSLAGTSGRVEQFFGPGTRLTVL.

This sequence joins TRBV7-6 and TRBJ2-6; 9 nucleotides match TRBD1. CDR1 SGHVS and CDR2 FNYEAQ come from the germline V gene. V lost 2 bases, J lost 0 bases, and 2 bases stayed unmatched. This CDR3 contains 17 residues. This CDR3 is CASSLTGGYSGANVLTF. DNA of the CDR3: TGTGCCAGCAGCTTAACAGGGGGCTACTCTGGGGCCAACGTCCTGACTTTC.

The gene calls are TRBV18 and TRBJ1-3; 8 bases are shared with TRBD1. Germline CDR1 reads KGHSH; CDR2 reads LQKENI. V shed 3 bases and J 2 bases; nucleotides not matched to a gene: 3. The CDR3 has 15 amino acids. The CDR3 nucleotides are TGTGCCAGCTCACCGAAGACAGGGGCTGGAAACACCATATATTTT. This translates into CASSPKTGAGNTIYF.

V gene TRBV6-5 combines with J gene TRBJ2-3; 7 bases agree with TRBD1. The CDR3 sequence is 13 residues long. V was pared by 8 bases and J by 4 bases, with 6 bases of the junction left unmatched. Germline V gives CDR1 MNHEY, CDR2 SVGAGI. CDR3 in amino acids: CASQETGPDTQYF. CDR3 sequence (DNA): TGTGCCAGCCAAGAGACAGGGCCAGATACGCAGTATTTT.

The J gene is TRBJ2-1, the V gene TRBV7-2; 10 nucleotides align to TRBD2. V was clipped by 7 bases and J by 5 bases; unmatched bases: 11. The germline V gene has CDR1 SGHTA and CDR2 FQGNSA. This CDR3 is built from 16 residues. CDR3 protein: CASTPRLAGEHNEQFF. The CDR3 DNA follows: TGTGCCAGCACCCCGCGCCTAGCGGGGGAACACAATGAGCAGTTCTTC.

This chain connects TRBV4-1 to TRBJ2-4, with D maybe TRBD1 (5 bases). Germline V gene data show CDR1 as MGHRA and CDR2 as YSYEKL. Trimming took off 2 bases at V and 7 bases at J, with 9 bases between the two ends. This CDR3 has 13 residues. CDR3 sequence (DNA): TGCGCCAGCAGCCAACAGGGCTGGAACATTCAGTACTTC. It translates to CASSQQGWNIQYF.

The chain is built from TRBV7-2 and TRBJ2-7; D assignment may be TRBD1 or TRBD2 (6 bases each). Germline assignment: CDR1 SGHTA and CDR2 FQGNSA. V shed 5 bases and J shed 9 bases, with 14 bases lying between them. The CDR3 length is 12 residues. The CDR3 nucleotides read TGTGCCAGCAGCCGGGGGACATTTGGGCAGTACTTC. It is translated as CASSRGTFGQYF.

The chain recombines TRBV6-1 with TRBJ1-2; TRBD1 agrees at 9 bases. Germline CDR1 is MNHNS and CDR2 is SASEGT. J gave up 4 bases and V 10 bases, and 7 bases lay outside the gene matches. CDR3 length: 13 amino acids. The CDR3 sequence: CATSGDRVYGYTF. CDR3 coding DNA: TGTGCCACGTCGGGGGACAGGGTCTATGGCTACACCTTC.

This clone was observed a single time. The V and J genes are TRBV7-9 and TRBJ1-1; no reliable D call. CDR1 SEHNR and CDR2 FQNEAQ come from the germline V gene (reference sequence). Trimming took 7 bases from V and 1 from J, leaving 13 bases between them. The length of the CDR3 is 14 residues. CDR3 sequence reads: CASTPLMENTEAFF. DNA of the CDR3: TGTGCCAGCACTCCCCTAATGGAGAACACTGAAGCTTTCTTT.

The genes are TRBV20-1 and TRBJ2-3; D not certain. Germline V lookup: CDR1 DFQATT, CDR2 SNEGSKA (reference sequence). This CDR3 spans 10 amino acids. V was trimmed by 4 bases and J by 2 bases, leaving 1 base between them. CDR3 residues: CSATTDTQYF. CDR3 DNA: TGCAGTGCTACCACAGATACGCAGTATTTT.

The chain is built from TRBV7-3 and TRBJ2-1; D might be TRBD2 (5 bases). V gave up 7 bases and J gave up 0 bases, with 13 bases separating them. In germline, CDR1 is SGHTA, CDR2 FQGTGA. This CDR3 has 15 amino acids. The DNA for the CDR3 is TGTGCCAGCACCCTCGGGGATAGCTCCTACAATGAGCAGTTCTTC. Protein: CASTLGDSSYNEQFF.

The CDR3 nucleotides are TGTGCCACCAGCAGAGATGACGTCCCCCAGCATTTT. This translates into CATSRDDVPQHF. The genes are TRBV15 and TRBJ1-5; no definite D call. Germline V gene data show CDR1 as LNHNV and CDR2 as YYDKDF (reference sequence). The CDR3 contains 12 residues. With 0 bases removed from V and 10 bases from J, the gap between germline ends came to 7 bases. The full variable domain, completed using reference TRBV15 and TRBJ1-5, is DAMVIQNPRYQVTQFGKPVTLSCSQTLNHNVMYWYQQKSSQAPKLLFHYYDKDFNNEADTPDNFQSRRPNTSFCFLDIRSPGLGDTAMYLCATSRDDVPQHFGDGTRLSIL.

This chain joins TRBV27 and TRBJ1-5; D call uncertain. The V gene lost 5 bases and the J gene lost 2 bases, with 10 bases spanning the gap. This CDR3 spans 14 amino acids. Looked up from germline, CDR1 is MNHEY and CDR2 is SMNVEV (reference sequence). The CDR3 is CASSVRDGNQPQHF. In DNA, the CDR3 is TGTGCCAGCAGTGTACGAGACGGCAATCAGCCCCAGCATTTT.

The count of this clone is one. The gene calls are TRBV10-3 and TRBJ1-3; a possible D gene is TRBD1 (6 bases). Germline V lookup: CDR1 ENHRY, CDR2 SYGVKD. The CDR3 has 15 amino acids. V shed 5 bases and J shed 0 bases, with 11 bases lying between them. CDR3 residues: CAISRDKYSGNTIYF. CDR3 DNA sequence: TGTGCCATCAGTAGGGACAAGTACTCTGGAAACACCATATATTTT.

CDR3 DNA sequence: TGTGCCAGCTCACCAACGGAAGGGGGCGGGGAGCTGTTTTTT. This codes for CASSPTEGGGELFF. The chain links TRBV18 to TRBJ2-2, with D perhaps TRBD1 (6 bases). The germline V gene encodes CDR1 KGHSH and CDR2 LQKENI. The CDR3 totals 14 residues. Trimming removed 2 bases at V and 7 bases at J, with 11 bases between.

The chain employs TRBV5-4 and TRBJ1-2; possibly TRBD1 for D (6 bases). This CDR3 comprises 13 residues. Germline V gene data show CDR1 as SGHNT and CDR2 as YYREEE (reference sequence). V was shortened by 4 bases and J by 9 bases, with 16 bases between the two germline ends. CDR3 nucleotide sequence: TGTGCCAGCAGCCCAAACAGGGAGGAGCGCTACACCTTC. Amino acid sequence: CASSPNREERYTF.

The V and J genes are TRBV28 and TRBJ2-1; the D is unclear. Germline V gives CDR1 MDHEN, CDR2 SYDVKM. Trimming left V 8 bases short and J 5 bases short, with 13 bases between. This CDR3 comprises 13 residues. In nucleotides, the CDR3 is TGTGCCAGCTTGTTCCGACAAAACAATGAGCAGTTCTTC. Encoded protein: CASLFRQNNEQFF.